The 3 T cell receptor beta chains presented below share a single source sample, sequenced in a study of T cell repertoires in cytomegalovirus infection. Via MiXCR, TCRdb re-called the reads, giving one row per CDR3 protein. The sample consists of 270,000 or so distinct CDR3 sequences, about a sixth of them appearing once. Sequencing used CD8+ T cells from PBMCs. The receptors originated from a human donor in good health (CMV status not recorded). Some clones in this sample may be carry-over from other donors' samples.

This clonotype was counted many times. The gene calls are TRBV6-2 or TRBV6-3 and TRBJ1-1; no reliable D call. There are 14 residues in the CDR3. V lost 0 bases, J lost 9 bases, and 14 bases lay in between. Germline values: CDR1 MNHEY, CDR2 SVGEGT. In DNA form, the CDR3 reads TGTGCCAGCAGTTACTCGGGAGACTTACCTAAAGCTTTCTTT. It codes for CASSYSGDLPKAFF.

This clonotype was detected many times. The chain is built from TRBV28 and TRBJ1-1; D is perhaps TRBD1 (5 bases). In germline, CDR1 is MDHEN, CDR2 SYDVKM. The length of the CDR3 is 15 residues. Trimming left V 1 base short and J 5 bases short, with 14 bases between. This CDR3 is CASSLYSGTGTEAFF. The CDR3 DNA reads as TGTGCCAGCAGTTTATATTCGGGGACTGGGACTGAAGCTTTCTTT.

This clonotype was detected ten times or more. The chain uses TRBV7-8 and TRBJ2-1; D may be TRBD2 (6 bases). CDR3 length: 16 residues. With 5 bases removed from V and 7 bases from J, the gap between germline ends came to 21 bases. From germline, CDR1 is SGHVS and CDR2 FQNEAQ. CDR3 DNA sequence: TGTGCCAGCAGCACCGGGACTGCCCTTCCCCAGAATGAGCAGTTCTTC. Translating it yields CASSTGTALPQNEQFF.